This T cell receptor (beta chain) appears in the sequencing data of a study of blood T cell repertoires in COVID-19. Background on the study: Italy, Spain and the United States were the sources of the convalescent and acute COVID-19 samples. The cDNA or gDNA used as material had been derived from T cells, B-cell-depleted T cells, or PBMCs.

This CDR3 comprises 15 residues. Looked up from germline, CDR1 is LNHDA and CDR2 is SQIVND (reference sequence). V lost 6 bases and J lost 0, with 11 bases in between. As processed by the authors: Quantification of nucleated cells was approximated via reference gene primer amplification. The assay was immunoSEQ multiplex PCR, and TCRdb's table has in-frame clones only and misses some. Clone size and V and J calls were adopted from that table, with D and trimming inferred from the DNA. The table records some 140,000 clones, approximately 80% of them present only once. This chain joins TRBV19 and TRBJ1-4; D is perhaps TRBD1 (5 bases). This TCR was sampled from an elderly woman with acute or convalescent COVID-19. The material sequenced was peripheral blood. The CDR3: CASRDKDATNEKLFF. Written as DNA, the CDR3 is TGTGCCAGTAGGGACAAGGATGCAACTAATGAAAAACTGTTTTTT.